These 23 T cell receptor beta chains were all obtained from the same sample, sequenced in a study of blood T cell repertoires in COVID-19 (dated by TCRdb to the early 2020s). Libraries were prepared through the immunoSEQ multiplex PCR assay. TCRdb obtained this table from immuneACCESS and retained in-frame rearrangements with V and J assigned. These tables miss some clones; where compared with another copy, unresolved V genes account for less than half of the shortfall, and the remainder is unexplained. This sample is represented by approximately 230,000 clones; around 83% of them were singletons. The top ten clonotypes cover about 9.6% of the sample. What was sequenced was peripheral blood. The receptor set was obtained from a man at least 80 years old with acute or convalescent COVID-19.

The J gene is TRBJ1-2, the V gene TRBV2; 7 bases match TRBD1. The V segment lost 7 bases and the J segment 7 bases; nucleotides outside the gene matches: 9. Germline loops: CDR1 SNHLY, CDR2 FYNNEI. The CDR3 covers 13 residues. CDR3 sequence reads: CASNGLTGIGYTF. CDR3 nucleotide sequence: TGTGCCAGCAACGGACTGACAGGGATTGGCTACACCTTC. Looking up the rest from reference TRBV2 and TRBJ1-2 gives the full variable domain: EPEVTQTPSHQVTQMGQEVILRCVPISNHLYFYWYRQILGQKVEFLVSFYNNEISEKSEIFDDQFSVERPDGSNFTLKIRSTKLEDSAMYFCASNGLTGIGYTFGSGTRLTVV.

The chain combines TRBV6-5 with TRBJ1-2; the D gene is possibly TRBD1 (5 bases). This CDR3 has 15 residues. The V end lost 6 bases, the J end lost 2 bases, and 16 bases lay between the germline ends. The V gene's germline CDR1 is MNHEY and CDR2 SVGAGI. The CDR3 DNA sequence: TGTGCCAGCAGGTCCCACCGGGACTTAAACTATGGCTACACCTTC. Its protein product is CASRSHRDLNYGYTF.

The chain couples TRBV9 to TRBJ1-4, with 8 bases fitting TRBD1. The CDR3 consists of 15 residues. Unmatched junction bases numbered 10, after V lost 4 bases and J lost 8 bases. Germline CDR1 and CDR2: SGDLS and YYNGEE. CDR3 nucleotide sequence: TGTGCCAGCAGCCGGGACGGACAGGGTGGGGAAAAACTGTTTTTT. Protein sequence: CASSRDGQGGEKLFF.

In its sample, this clone was seen once. The rearrangement joins TRBV18 to TRBJ2-7, with 8 bases matching TRBD2. The CDR3 sequence is 14 residues long. The germline CDR1 and CDR2 sequences are KGHSH and LQKENI. V dropped 6 bases and J dropped 5; count of bases not matched to a gene: 9. The CDR3 DNA reads as TGTGCCAGCTCGCCGGGGGGCGGGAGGCACGAGCAGTACTTC. It is translated as CASSPGGGRHEQYF.

CDR3 region: CASKQNYGYTF. The CDR3 DNA is TGTGCCAGCAAACAGAACTATGGCTACACCTTC. J is TRBJ1-2 and V is TRBV2, with no clear D. Germline CDR1 reads SNHLY; CDR2 reads FYNNEI. The V gene lost 7 bases and the J gene lost 2 bases, with 5 bases spanning the gap. The CDR3 totals 11 residues.

The CDR3 bases are TGCGCCAGCAGCTTGGGGACAGAGTATGAGCAGTTCTTC. This encodes CASSLGTEYEQFF. V is TRBV5-1 and J is TRBJ2-1; tentatively, D is TRBD1 (6 bases). The CDR3 sequence is 13 residues long. Germline V gene lookup returns CDR1 SGHRS and CDR2 YFSETQ. Trimming removed 0 bases from V and 8 bases from J, with 9 bases in between.

The chain joins TRBV5-1 to TRBJ2-1; D may be TRBD1 (7 bases). Germline loops: CDR1 SGHRS, CDR2 YFSETQ. The V gene lost 2 bases and the J gene lost 2 bases, with 20 bases spanning the gap. This CDR3 comprises 18 residues. The CDR3 here is CASSFLGGGGTPYNEQFF. In DNA form, the CDR3 reads TGCGCCAGCAGCTTTTTAGGGGGCGGAGGGACCCCCTACAATGAGCAGTTCTTC.

The V call is TRBV23-1, the J call TRBJ2-4; D possibly corresponds to TRBD1 (5 bases). TRBV23-1 counts as an open reading frame of uncertain function. Trimming cost V 3 bases and J 1 base, with 25 bases left between them. CDR3 length equals 20 residues. CDR3 bases: TGCGCCAGCAGTCAGGACACAAAAAGAACCGAAAGTCGGGCCAAAAACATTCAGTACTTC. This encodes CASSQDTKRTESRAKNIQYF.

The gene calls are TRBV5-8 and TRBJ1-3, with D maybe TRBD1 (6 bases). Between the trimmed V and J ends, which lost 4 bases and 2 bases, there was a span of 16 bases. CDR1 is SGHTS and CDR2 is YDEGEE in the germline V gene. There are 16 residues in the CDR3. Here the CDR3 reads CASSPVGRGTGNTIYF. The CDR3 DNA sequence: TGTGCCAGCAGCCCGGTGGGCAGGGGAACTGGAAACACCATATATTTT.

The chain couples TRBV28 to TRBJ1-5; 7 positions agree with TRBD1. The germline V gene encodes CDR1 MDHEN and CDR2 SYDVKM. This CDR3 spans 15 amino acids. V shed 5 bases and J 2 bases; nucleotides not matched to a gene: 6. As DNA, the CDR3 is TGTGCCAGCAGTCGACAGGGACCGGGCAATCAGCCCCAGCATTTT. Encoded protein: CASSRQGPGNQPQHF.

The count of this clone is one. The V gene is TRBV5-8, the J gene TRBJ1-1; D might be TRBD1 (6 bases). V lost 4 bases and J 3 bases, leaving 22 bases between the germline ends. The CDR3 sequence is 17 residues long. From germline, CDR1 is SGHTS and CDR2 YDEGEE. CDR3 sequence: CASSPEGRGARDTEAFF. The CDR3 nucleotides are TGTGCCAGCAGCCCGGAAGGGCGGGGGGCGCGGGACACTGAAGCTTTCTTT. The entire variable domain, with the rest obtained from reference TRBV5-8 and TRBJ1-1, is as follows: EAGVTQSPTHLIKTRGQQATLRCSPISGHTSVYWYQQALGLGLQFLLWYDEGEERNRGNFPPRFSGRQFPNYSSELNVNALELEDSALYLCASSPEGRGARDTEAFFGQGTRLTVV.

This chain links TRBV2 with TRBJ1-1; 10 positions match TRBD1. The V and J ends lost 7 bases and 5 bases, in that order; junction bases with no gene match: 13. The CDR3 has 16 amino acids. Per germline, CDR1 SNHLY and CDR2 FYNNEI. CDR3 in amino acids: CASISKWTGGRTEAFF. CDR3 DNA: TGTGCCAGCATCTCTAAGTGGACAGGGGGACGGACTGAAGCTTTCTTT.

The V call is TRBV28, the J call TRBJ1-1; D not resolved. Per germline, CDR1 MDHEN and CDR2 SYDVKM. V lost 3 bases and J lost 1, with 9 bases in between. CDR3 length: 14 amino acids. The chain's CDR3 is CASSFRPWNTEAFF. CDR3 sequence (DNA): TGTGCCAGCAGTTTCAGGCCATGGAACACTGAAGCTTTCTTT.

The V and J genes are TRBV21-1 and TRBJ2-7; the table's D call, TRBD2, has no DNA check behind it. TRBV21-1 has pseudogene status. The CDR3 is 16 amino acids. CDR3 region: CASSKAGGKGDYEQYF. CDR3 in DNA: TGTGCCAGCAGCAAAGCCGGGGGAAAAGGAGACTACGAGCAGTACTTC.

As for this clone: One end of the junction is discordant with germline, which a read error may explain. The CDR3 DNA reads TGCGCCAGCAGCTTGGCTCCGAGCCCTATCTACGATGAGCAGTTCTTC. Protein product: CASSLAPSPIYDEQFF. The chain uses TRBV5-1 and TRBJ2-1; D gene unclear. The CDR3 is made up of 16 amino acids. Germline CDR1 and CDR2: SGHRS and YFSETQ.

The chain joins TRBV3-1 (or the pseudogene TRBV3-2) to TRBJ2-1, with 10 bases fitting TRBD1. Losses at the gene ends were 6 bases for V and 5 bases for J; bases not matched to a gene: 7. This CDR3 spans 15 amino acids. Germline V gene lookup returns CDR1 LGHDT and CDR2 YNNKEL (reference sequence). The CDR3 region is CASSSPGQGNNEQFF. CDR3 bases: TGTGCCAGCAGTTCTCCGGGACAGGGGAACAATGAGCAGTTCTTC.

The chain joins TRBV30 to TRBJ1-3; 7 positions agree with TRBD1. Per germline, CDR1 GTSNPN and CDR2 SVGIG (reference sequence). The length of the CDR3 is 16 residues. The V and J ends lost 3 bases and 4 bases, in that order; junction bases with no gene match: 12. CDR3 sequence (DNA): TGTGCCTGGAGCCCCCGAACAGGGGTGGACGGAAACACCATATATTTT. Amino acid sequence: CAWSPRTGVDGNTIYF.

This clone was detected only once. The chain combines TRBV6-5 with TRBJ2-1; 9 bases map to TRBD1. V lost 9 bases and J lost 7; bases outside the gene matches: 13. Germline lookup yields CDR1 MNHEY and CDR2 SVGAGI. The CDR3 totals 15 residues. CDR3 sequence reads: CASNGRQGVGNEQFF. The CDR3 DNA follows: TGTGCCAGTAACGGCCGACAGGGGGTGGGAAATGAGCAGTTCTTC.

The chain recombines TRBV7-2 with TRBJ1-2; 8 nucleotides agree with TRBD1. The trim removed 2 bases at V and 4 bases at J, leaving 9 bases unmatched. Per the germline V gene, CDR1 is SGHTA and CDR2 is FQGNSA. The CDR3 has 16 amino acids. CDR3 DNA: TGTGCCAGCAGCTTATTGCAGGGGGCTCAGGGCTATGGCTACACCTTC. It is translated as CASSLLQGAQGYGYTF.

This clone occurred a few times. The chain is built from TRBV19 and TRBJ1-6; D remains unclear. Trimming removed 0 bases from V and 6 bases from J, with 9 bases in between. Germline CDR1 LNHDA, CDR2 SQIVND (reference sequence). This CDR3 has 15 residues. CDR3 sequence: CASSIDLAINSPLHF. The CDR3 bases are TGTGCCAGTAGTATAGATCTCGCTATTAATTCACCCCTCCACTTT.

CDR3 loop: CASSLGRLAGFQETQYF. The CDR3 DNA follows: TGCGCCAGCAGCTTGGGGCGTCTAGCGGGGTTCCAAGAGACCCAGTACTTC. The rearrangement links TRBV5-1 to TRBJ2-5; 9 bases are a match to TRBD2. The CDR3 is 17 residues long. The V and J ends lost 0 bases and 1 base, in that order; junction bases with no gene match: 7. Germline CDR1 is SGHRS and CDR2 is YFSETQ. The full variable domain, in which reference TRBV5-1 and TRBJ2-5 provide the parts outside the CDR3, is KAGVTQTPRYLIKTRGQQVTLSCSPISGHRSVSWYQQTPGQGLQFLFEYFSETQRNKGNFPGRFSGRQFSNSRSEMNVSTLELGDSALYLCASSLGRLAGFQETQYFGPGTRLLVL.

The chain links TRBV6-5 to TRBJ1-1; D may be TRBD1 (6 bases). Germline values: CDR1 MNHEY, CDR2 SVGAGI. V was clipped by 10 bases and J by 4 bases, with 19 bases between them. The CDR3 totals 14 residues. The CDR3 region has the DNA TGTGCCACCCGAGGGGGGGGCAGGATCACTGAAGCTTTCTTT. It yields the protein CATRGGGRITEAFF.

The chain carries TRBV6-5 and TRBJ2-1; D might be TRBD1 (5 bases). CDR3 length equals 15 residues. Germline V lookup: CDR1 MNHEY, CDR2 SVGAGI. Trimming shortened V by 6 bases and J by 0 bases, and 12 bases separated the two germline ends. In nucleotides, the CDR3 is TGTGCCAGCAGGGGGCGTACAGGCTCCTACAATGAGCAGTTCTTC. Protein product: CASRGRTGSYNEQFF.